What follows describes a single T cell receptor beta chain. Its specificity is unknown. The CDR3 sequence is 16 residues long. Germline trimming cut 0 bases from V and 7 bases from J; bases unmatched to any gene: 13. Germline assignment: CDR1 GTSNPN and CDR2 SVGIG (reference sequence). This sample stems from a study of cytomegalovirus exposure and HLA in healthy donors. With 60 Vbeta and 13 Jbeta primers, the PCR was carried out. Here immunoSEQ multiplex PCR was the method, and the copy in TCRdb shows in-frame clones only, minus some. The profile shows under 120,000 clones, 74% of them singletons. Study conclusions and caveats: Presence/absence analysis assumed near-uniform sequencing depth across donors. Among immune exposure information, only CMV serostatus was available. Per published reports, the classifier diagnosed cytomegalovirus status with high specificity and sensitivity.

The chain employs TRBV30 and TRBJ2-5; 8 bases agree with TRBD2. The TCR originated in a middle-aged man in good health and CMV-seropositive. The specimen sequenced was PBMCs. The CDR3 DNA reads TGTGCCTGGAGTGTAACCAGCGGGAGATTAGGGGGGACCCAGTACTTC. Translation gives CAWSVTSGRLGGTQYF.